This T cell receptor (beta chain) is drawn from a study of blood T cells in healthy people across ages. Healthy individuals of Caucasian origin from Russia, aged roughly 6 to 95, served as donors. Isolating PBMCs gave at least 6 million of these cells per sample. Study results and limitations: No one knew whether donors had CMV, which possibly confounded expanded clonotype changes.

Turning to this clonotype: What it recognizes is unknown.

CDR1 is SGHTA, CDR2 FQGNSA, per germline. CDR3 length: 13 amino acids. Trimming pared 5 bases from V and 11 bases from J, leaving 13 bases between. A second 7 to 11 cycle PCR used barcoded and J-beta primers. TCRdb itself ran the 5' RACE reads through MiXCR, one entry per CDR3 protein. Among 1.5 million to 2 million distinct CDR3 sequences listed, approximately 28% were seen once. The receptor was derived from a woman aged 25 to 39 in good health. Sequenced input: blood. V and J are TRBV7-2 and TRBJ2-6; D might be TRBD1 (5 bases). CDR3 region: CASSRSGSDVLTF. CDR3 DNA sequence: TGTGCCAGCAGCCGCTCAGGGTCCGACGTCCTGACTTTC.